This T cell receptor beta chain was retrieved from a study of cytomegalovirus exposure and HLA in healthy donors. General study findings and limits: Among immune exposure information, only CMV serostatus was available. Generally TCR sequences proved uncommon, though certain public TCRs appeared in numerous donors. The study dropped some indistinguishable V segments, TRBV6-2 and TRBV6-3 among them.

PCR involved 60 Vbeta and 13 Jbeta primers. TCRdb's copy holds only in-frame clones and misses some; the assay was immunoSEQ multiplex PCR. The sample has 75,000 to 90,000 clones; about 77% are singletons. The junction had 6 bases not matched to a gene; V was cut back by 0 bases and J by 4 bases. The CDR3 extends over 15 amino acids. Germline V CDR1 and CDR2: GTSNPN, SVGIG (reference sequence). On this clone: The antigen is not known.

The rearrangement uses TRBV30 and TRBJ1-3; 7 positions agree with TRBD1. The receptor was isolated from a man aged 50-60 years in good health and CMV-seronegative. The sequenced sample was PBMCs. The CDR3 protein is CAWSVGQSKGNTIYF. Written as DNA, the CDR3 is TGTGCCTGGAGTGTGGGACAGTCTAAGGGAAACACCATATATTTT.